The 19 T cell receptor beta chains below all came from one sample that was sequenced in a study of T cells after yellow fever vaccination. TCRdb passed the 5' RACE reads through MiXCR, listing each CDR3 protein once. Here the sample spans some 160,000 distinct CDR3 sequences, around 7% being singletons. This material consisted of CD4+ T cells sorted from PBMCs, taken more than 4 days after the first yellow fever vaccination. The receptors come from a man aged 18-30 years who received the YFV17D yellow fever vaccine.

In regard to this clonotype: This likely traces to a read error, being one base from a far larger clone. The chain recombines TRBV18 with TRBJ1-2; D is unclear. V lost 3 bases to trimming and J lost 4 bases, with 9 bases between them. Germline CDR1 KGHSH, CDR2 LQKENI. The CDR3 consists of 13 residues. The CDR3 coding sequence is TGTGCCAGCTCACCCGACGGGGTCTATGGCTACACCTTC. This gives the protein CASSPDGVYGYTF.

This clonotype appeared a few times. The CDR3 bases are TGTGCCAGCAGTTCCGACAGGAGTTCCTACGAGCAGTACTTC. Its translation: CASSSDRSSYEQYF. V and J are TRBV5-5 and TRBJ2-7, with D perhaps matching TRBD1 (6 bases). The germline V and J ends were trimmed by 5 bases and 1 base, with 13 bases remaining between them. In germline, CDR1 is SGHKS, CDR2 YYEKEE (reference sequence). The CDR3 has 14 residues.

The sample holds many counts of this clonotype. The gene calls are TRBV5-1 and TRBJ2-3; 7 bases fit TRBD2. Germline V gives CDR1 SGHRS, CDR2 YFSETQ. V lost 2 bases, J lost 3 bases, and 3 bases stayed unmatched. CDR3 length: 14 residues. CDR3 residues: CASSFRGGTDTQYF. CDR3 in DNA: TGCGCCAGCAGCTTTCGGGGAGGGACAGATACGCAGTATTTT.

This chain links TRBV7-9 with TRBJ1-1, with unresolved D. The CDR3 sequence is 15 residues long. Germline V CDR1 and CDR2: SEHNR, FQNEAQ (reference sequence). V was trimmed by 1 base and J by 4 bases, leaving 13 bases between them. CDR3 sequence reads: CASSLELRAATEAFF. The CDR3 nucleotides are TGTGCCAGCAGCTTAGAGCTTCGGGCGGCCACTGAAGCTTTCTTT. Full variable domain (remainder filled in from reference TRBV7-9 and TRBJ1-1): DTGVSQNPRHKITKRGQNVTFRCDPISEHNRLYWYRQTLGQGPEFLTYFQNEAQLEKSRLLSDRFSAERPKGSFSTLEIQRTEQGDSAMYLCASSLELRAATEAFFGQGTRLTVV.

There are a few counts of this clonotype. The rearrangement joins TRBV20-1 to TRBJ1-2; D is unresolved. The CDR3 runs 11 residues. Germline V lookup: CDR1 DFQATT, CDR2 SNEGSKA (reference sequence). Trimming removed 3 bases at V and 8 bases at J, with 10 bases between. The CDR3 DNA reads as TGCAGTGCTAGTAGAGATGCCGGCTACACCTTC. The encoded protein is CSASRDAGYTF.

This clonotype occurred many times. The V gene is TRBV5-1, the J gene TRBJ2-7, with 10 bases identical to TRBD2. The CDR3 extends over 14 amino acids. Germline values: CDR1 SGHRS, CDR2 YFSETQ. Trimming at V came to 5 bases and at J to 4 bases, leaving 6 bases not matched to a gene. The CDR3 protein is CASRWTSGVYEQYF. CDR3 DNA: TGCGCCAGCAGGTGGACTAGCGGAGTTTACGAGCAGTACTTC.

There are a few counts of this clonotype. The chain joins TRBV3-1 to TRBJ1-6; no firm D call. Germline V CDR1 and CDR2: LGHDT, YNNKEL (reference sequence). Trimming cost V 4 bases and J 6 bases, with 7 bases left between them. CDR3 length equals 13 residues. CDR3 in DNA: TGTGCCAGCAGCCTTATGGCTAATTCACCCCTCCACTTT. Protein product: CASSLMANSPLHF.

In its sample, this clonotype was seen a few times. The chain combines TRBV18 with TRBJ2-5; D is tentatively TRBD1 or TRBD2 (5 bases each). The CDR3 is 15 residues long. Per germline, CDR1 KGHSH and CDR2 LQKENI. V gave up 3 bases and J gave up 5 bases, with 16 bases separating them. In DNA, the CDR3 is TGTGCCAGCTCACCGGGGACGGCCTCCAGGGAGACCCAGTACTTC. It encodes CASSPGTASRETQYF. The whole variable domain, remainder taken from reference TRBV18 and TRBJ2-5, is NAGVMQNPRHLVRRRGQEARLRCSPMKGHSHVYWYRQLPEEGLKFMVYLQKENIIDESGMPKERFSAEFPKEGPSILRIQQVVRGDSAAYFCASSPGTASRETQYFGPGTRLLVL.

This clonotype has ten or more counts. V is TRBV24-1 and J is TRBJ2-4, with a possible D match to TRBD1 (6 bases). CDR1 and CDR2 from the germline V gene are KGHDR and SFDVKD. Trimming shortened V by 4 bases and J by 8 bases, and 8 bases separated the two germline ends. This CDR3 contains 12 residues. In nucleotides, the CDR3 is TGTGCCACCAGTGACAGGGGCGACATTCAGTACTTC. This codes for CATSDRGDIQYF.

This clonotype was seen many times. This chain links TRBV20-1 with TRBJ1-2, with D possibly being TRBD1 (5 bases). The CDR3 totals 14 residues. Germline CDR1 is DFQATT and CDR2 is SNEGSKA (reference sequence). V was clipped by 6 bases and J by 7 bases, with 21 bases between them. CDR3 sequence: CSADDTRAFSGYTF. Written as DNA, the CDR3 is TGCAGTGCCGACGATACCAGGGCTTTCTCTGGCTACACCTTC.

At least ten counts were recorded for this clonotype. This rearrangement joins TRBV14 to TRBJ2-2; 10 nucleotides line up with TRBD1. The CDR3 length is 15 residues. Germline CDR1 SGHDN, CDR2 FVKESK. Losses at the gene ends were 5 bases for V and 3 bases for J; bases not matched to a gene: 3. The CDR3 reads CASSRTGGYTGELFF. The CDR3, as DNA: TGTGCCAGCAGCAGGACAGGGGGGTACACCGGGGAGCTGTTTTTT.

This clonotype was observed many times. The chain links TRBV7-2 to TRBJ2-6; D gene ambiguous. The CDR3 sequence is 15 residues long. CDR1 SGHTA and CDR2 FQGNSA come from the germline V gene. V was clipped by 1 base and J by 0 bases, with 4 bases between them. CDR3 DNA sequence: TGTGCCAGCAGCTTAGAGGTCTCTGGGGCCAACGTCCTGACTTTC. Protein: CASSLEVSGANVLTF.

This clonotype was picked up many times. This rearrangement joins TRBV5-1 to TRBJ1-1, with 7 bases that match TRBD1. Trimming at V came to 4 bases and at J to 7 bases, leaving 4 bases not matched to a gene. The germline V gene encodes CDR1 SGHRS and CDR2 YFSETQ. This CDR3 contains 12 residues. CDR3: CASSPGTVEAFF. The CDR3 DNA reads as TGCGCCAGCAGCCCGGGGACAGTTGAAGCTTTCTTT.

This clonotype appeared many times. This rearrangement joins TRBV20-1 to TRBJ2-3; 13 nucleotides match TRBD2. In germline, CDR1 is DFQATT, CDR2 SNEGSKA (reference sequence). V gave up 7 bases and J gave up 4 bases; unmatched junction bases: 8. The CDR3 is 15 amino acids. CDR3: CSDTRTSGGSDTQYF. CDR3 nucleotides: TGCAGTGACACCCGGACTAGCGGGGGTTCAGATACGCAGTATTTT.

The chain couples TRBV7-9 to TRBJ1-2; a possible D gene is TRBD1 (6 bases). CDR3 length: 14 amino acids. CDR1 SEHNR and CDR2 FQNEAQ come from the germline V gene (reference sequence). Between the trimmed V and J ends, which lost 1 base and 4 bases, there was a span of 10 bases. The CDR3 DNA follows: TGTGCCAGCAGCTTAGACGGGACATCCTATGGCTACACCTTC. It is translated as CASSLDGTSYGYTF.

The table lists this clonotype with a few counts. The chain recombines TRBV14 with TRBJ2-2; D uncertain. The V and J ends lost 4 bases and 3 bases respectively, with 9 bases between them. This CDR3 region has 14 residues. The V gene's germline CDR1 is SGHDN and CDR2 FVKESK. The CDR3 DNA follows: TGTGCCAGCAGCCCGGCCTGGGACACCGGGGAGCTGTTTTTT. It yields the protein CASSPAWDTGELFF.

This clonotype was picked up many times. V usage is TRBV6-2 or TRBV6-3 and J usage is TRBJ2-1; 11 bases fit TRBD2. The ends lost 8 bases at V and 4 bases at J; junction bases unmatched: 4. Germline CDR1 MNHEY, CDR2 SVGEGT. This CDR3 is 14 amino acids long. The CDR3 coding sequence is TGTGCCAGCCTCCGGACTAGCGGGTACAATGAGCAGTTCTTC. It is translated as CASLRTSGYNEQFF.

CDR3 DNA sequence: TGTGCCAGCAGCGTCACAGGGGGAAGCTCTGGAAACACCATATATTTT. This encodes CASSVTGGSSGNTIYF. The genes are TRBV7-2 and TRBJ1-3; 8 nucleotides align to TRBD1. Germline V gene data show CDR1 as SGHTA and CDR2 as FQGNSA. After removal of 5 bases from V and 0 bases from J, the junction contained 6 bases not matched to a gene. This CDR3 region has 16 residues. The variable domain in full, completed from reference TRBV7-2 and TRBJ1-3, reads GAGVSQSPSNKVTEKGKDVELRCDPISGHTALYWYRQSLGQGLEFLIYFQGNSAPDKSGLPSDRFSAERTGGSVSTLTIQRTQQEDSAVYLCASSVTGGSSGNTIYFGEGSWLTVV.

The chain employs TRBV7-8 and TRBJ1-2; D is uncertain. This CDR3 has 13 residues. V was clipped by 4 bases and J by 7 bases, with 13 bases between them. Looked up from germline, CDR1 is SGHVS and CDR2 is FQNEAQ. CDR3 region: CASSSGGSSGYTF. CDR3 nucleotides: TGTGCCAGCAGCTCAGGAGGTTCTAGTGGCTACACCTTC.